These 25 T cell receptor beta chains were sequenced from one sample in a study of control samples from healthy donors and cancer patients. The method was immunoSEQ multiplex PCR; TCRdb's version includes in-frame clones alone and lacks a portion of them. The sample holds 130,000 or so clones, around 94% seen once. The sequenced sample was blood. These receptors were taken from a man between 35 and 55 years old in good health.

This clone was counted a few times. The CDR3: CASSLGVAGELFF. CDR3 coding DNA: TGTGCCAGCAGCTTAGGAGTGGCTGGGGAGCTGTTTTTT. The rearrangement links TRBV7-9 to TRBJ2-2, with D unresolved. V shed 1 base and J shed 8 bases, with 8 bases lying between them. CDR1 is SEHNR and CDR2 is FQNEAQ in the germline V gene (reference sequence). The CDR3 extends over 13 amino acids.

The chain couples TRBV5-6 to TRBJ2-2; the D gene could be TRBD1 or TRBD2 (5 bases each). This CDR3 contains 15 residues. Trimming removed 4 bases from V and 0 bases from J, with 10 bases in between. CDR1 is SGHDT and CDR2 is YYEEEE in the germline V gene. CDR3 amino acids: CASSTGTANTGELFF. In DNA form, the CDR3 reads TGTGCCAGCAGCACCGGGACGGCGAACACCGGGGAGCTGTTTTTT.

V is TRBV5-5 and J is TRBJ1-5; TRBD1 agrees at 8 bases. The CDR3 loop spans 14 amino acids. Germline lookup yields CDR1 SGHKS and CDR2 YYEKEE (reference sequence). V shed 5 bases and J 4 bases; nucleotides not matched to a gene: 5. The CDR3 nucleotides are TGTGCCAGCAGGGATGGGACAGGTAATCAGCCCCAGCATTTT. Encoded protein: CASRDGTGNQPQHF.

About this clone itself: Other DNA variants within this sample encode the same CDR3. The rearrangement joins TRBV9 to TRBJ1-5; TRBD1 aligns across 8 bases. Germline CDR1 is SGDLS and CDR2 is YYNGEE. J gave up 3 bases and V 4 bases, and 9 bases lay outside the gene matches. This CDR3 has 16 amino acids. This CDR3 is CASSPTAGGLNQPQHF. The CDR3 bases are TGTGCCAGCAGCCCTACGGCAGGGGGCCTCAATCAGCCCCAGCATTTT.

This chain uses TRBV5-6 with TRBJ2-1; 11 positions agree with TRBD2. With V trimmed by 3 bases and J by 4 bases, 3 bases remained unmatched. The CDR3 consists of 15 residues. Germline V CDR1 and CDR2: SGHDT, YYEEEE. CDR3 coding DNA: TGTGCCAGCAGCTGGGGGACTAGCGGTTACAATGAGCAGTTCTTC. Translation: CASSWGTSGYNEQFF.

The CDR3 here is CASSQGGLWDEQYF. CDR3 bases: TGTGCCAGCAGCCAGGGGGGGCTGTGGGACGAGCAGTACTTC. The chain carries TRBV7-2 and TRBJ2-7, with D perhaps assigned TRBD1 or TRBD2 (7 bases each). The CDR3 runs to 14 residues. Germline CDR1 is SGHTA and CDR2 is FQGNSA. Between the trimmed V and J ends, which lost 5 bases and 5 bases, there was a span of 16 bases.

The V gene is TRBV19, the J gene TRBJ2-7; possibly TRBD2 for D (5 bases). Trimming shortened V by 2 bases and J by 2 bases, and 13 bases separated the two germline ends. The CDR3 consists of 15 residues. The germline V gene has CDR1 LNHDA and CDR2 SQIVND (reference sequence). The CDR3 DNA reads as TGTGCCAGTAGTATATACTCAGGACTCACCTACGAGCAGTACTTC. Its translation is CASSIYSGLTYEQYF.

J is TRBJ2-3 and V is TRBV28, with 7 positions matching TRBD1. The CDR3 consists of 17 residues. Germline V CDR1 and CDR2: MDHEN, SYDVKM. With 4 bases clipped from V and 0 bases from J, the junction kept 10 bases outside the gene matches. DNA of the CDR3: TGTGCCAGCAGTTACAGGGGTGGGAGTTTAAGCACAGATACGCAGTATTTT. It specifies CASSYRGGSLSTDTQYF.

This chain joins TRBV9 and TRBJ2-2; D is undetermined. V lost 3 bases to trimming and J lost 5 bases, with 11 bases between them. The germline CDR1 and CDR2 sequences are SGDLS and YYNGEE. The CDR3 contains 14 residues. The CDR3 loop is CASSAETVTGELFF. CDR3 nucleotide sequence: TGTGCCAGCAGCGCCGAGACCGTGACCGGGGAGCTGTTTTTT.

The rearrangement links TRBV2 to TRBJ2-3, with D perhaps matching TRBD2 (5 bases). Germline loops: CDR1 SNHLY, CDR2 FYNNEI. V lost 4 bases, J lost 1 base, and 6 bases lay in between. CDR3 size: 13 residues. CDR3 in amino acids: CASSGGGTDTQYF. The CDR3 nucleotides are TGTGCCAGCAGTGGGGGAGGCACAGATACGCAGTATTTT.

V is TRBV28 and J is TRBJ1-1; possibly TRBD1 for D (5 bases). The CDR3 extends over 14 amino acids. CDR1 MDHEN and CDR2 SYDVKM come from the germline V gene. Trimming took off 6 bases at V and 0 bases at J, with 11 bases between the two ends. CDR3 protein: CASSPPRVNTEAFF. As DNA, the CDR3 is TGTGCCAGCAGCCCGCCCAGGGTGAACACTGAAGCTTTCTTT. Supplemented by reference TRBV28 and TRBJ1-1, the full variable domain reads DVKVTQSSRYLVKRTGEKVFLECVQDMDHENMFWYRQDPGLGLRLIYFSYDVKMKEKGDIPEGYSVSREKKERFSLILESASTNQTSMYLCASSPPRVNTEAFFGQGTRLTVV.

V usage is TRBV10-3 and J usage is TRBJ1-1, with 8 bases identical to TRBD1. The germline CDR1 and CDR2 sequences are ENHRY and SYGVKD. The junction had 9 bases not matched to a gene; V was cut back by 1 base and J by 5 bases. The CDR3 is made up of 16 amino acids. The CDR3 nucleotides read TGTGCCATCAGTGAGTATGGATCAGGGGGCCGGACTGAAGCTTTCTTT. Its protein product is CAISEYGSGGRTEAFF.

The chain employs TRBV9 and TRBJ2-3; D might be TRBD2 (6 bases). V lost 3 bases to trimming and J lost 5 bases, with 16 bases between them. The germline V gene encodes CDR1 SGDLS and CDR2 YYNGEE. The CDR3 runs 15 residues. The CDR3 spells CASSATSSRGDTQYF. The CDR3 nucleotides read TGTGCCAGCAGCGCCACTAGCTCAAGGGGAGATACGCAGTATTTT.

The chain couples TRBV28 to TRBJ1-1; unclear D gene. Germline V gene lookup returns CDR1 MDHEN and CDR2 SYDVKM. The CDR3 sequence is 15 residues long. Trimming left V 2 bases short and J 3 bases short, with 13 bases between. The CDR3 DNA reads TGTGCCAGCAGTTTAGGAGGGTTCCTCGACACTGAAGCTTTCTTT. As protein: CASSLGGFLDTEAFF.

The chain recombines TRBV7-9 with TRBJ1-1, with 7 bases lining up with TRBD1. There are 12 residues in the CDR3. In germline, CDR1 is SEHNR, CDR2 FQNEAQ (reference sequence). V gave up 10 bases and J gave up 3 bases; unmatched junction bases: 5. The CDR3, as DNA: TGTGCCACCCTTCAGGGGGACACTGAAGCTTTCTTT. Protein sequence: CATLQGDTEAFF.

This chain links TRBV11-2 with TRBJ1-5; no clear D gene. The CDR3 covers 11 residues. V was shortened by 4 bases and J by 12 bases, with 10 bases between the two germline ends. Germline V CDR1 and CDR2: SGHAT, FQNNGV. CDR3 coding DNA: TGTGCCAGCAGCTCCGGACGGGACCAGCATTTT. Translation gives CASSSGRDQHF.

V is TRBV6-5 and J is TRBJ1-1, with D perhaps TRBD1 (6 bases). The CDR3 consists of 14 residues. Trimming removed 2 bases at V and 3 bases at J, with 10 bases between. CDR1 and CDR2 (germline): MNHEY, SVGAGI. CDR3: CASSYGGADTEAFF. The CDR3 nucleotides are TGTGCCAGCAGTTACGGGGGCGCGGACACTGAAGCTTTCTTT.

The V and J genes are TRBV7-9 and TRBJ2-5; 8 nucleotides agree with TRBD1. This CDR3 has 13 residues. Germline V CDR1 and CDR2: SEHNR, FQNEAQ (reference sequence). Germline trimming cut 5 bases from V and 4 bases from J; bases unmatched to any gene: 3. CDR3 loop: CASSRQGRETQYF. The CDR3 DNA is TGTGCCAGCAGCCGACAGGGGAGAGAGACCCAGTACTTC. Full variable domain (missing parts from reference TRBV7-9 and TRBJ2-5): DTGVSQNPRHKITKRGQNVTFRCDPISEHNRLYWYRQTLGQGPEFLTYFQNEAQLEKSRLLSDRFSAERPKGSFSTLEIQRTEQGDSAMYLCASSRQGRETQYFGPGTRLLVL.

The chain couples TRBV27 to TRBJ1-2; 7 nucleotides line up with TRBD1. This CDR3 comprises 12 residues. Germline CDR1 MNHEY, CDR2 SMNVEV (reference sequence). The trim removed 8 bases at V and 4 bases at J, leaving 4 bases unmatched. Here the CDR3 reads CASATGAYGYTF. The CDR3 nucleotides read TGTGCCAGCGCTACAGGGGCCTATGGCTACACCTTC.

V usage is TRBV16 and J usage is TRBJ1-1; D may be TRBD1 (6 bases). The CDR3 sequence is 15 residues long. CDR1 is KGHSY, CDR2 FQNENV, per germline. V was pared by 2 bases and J by 4 bases, with 14 bases between. Here the CDR3 reads CASSQTGRTGTEAFF. The CDR3 nucleotides read TGTGCCAGCAGCCAAACAGGGAGGACGGGCACTGAAGCTTTCTTT.

The chain links TRBV3-1 (or the pseudogene TRBV3-2) to TRBJ1-2; tentatively, D is TRBD1 (5 bases). Germline V gene data show CDR1 as LGHDT and CDR2 as YNNKEL (reference sequence). This CDR3 is 15 amino acids long. Between the trimmed V and J ends, which lost 1 base and 3 bases, there was a span of 12 bases. The chain's CDR3 is CASSQVWAGHYGYTF. In nucleotides, the CDR3 is TGTGCCAGCAGCCAAGTCTGGGCAGGGCACTATGGCTACACCTTC.

The CDR3 DNA follows: TGTGCCAGCAGCGTAGCTGGGGCAGGGCAAGAGACCCAGTACTTC. It translates to CASSVAGAGQETQYF. The chain is built from TRBV9 and TRBJ2-5; tentative D call: TRBD1 (5 bases). The CDR3 runs to 15 residues. Looked up from germline, CDR1 is SGDLS and CDR2 is YYNGEE. Trimming shortened V by 0 bases and J by 2 bases, and 11 bases separated the two germline ends.

This sequence joins TRBV27 and TRBJ1-2; D uncertain. Per germline, CDR1 MNHEY and CDR2 SMNVEV (reference sequence). The length of the CDR3 is 12 residues. V gave up 2 bases and J gave up 4 bases, with 5 bases separating them. CDR3 nucleotides: TGTGCCAGCAGTTTAAGTGGCTATGGCTACACCTTC. The encoded protein is CASSLSGYGYTF.

V is TRBV28 and J is TRBJ1-1, with TRBD1 as a possible D gene (5 bases). The germline V and J ends were trimmed by 5 bases and 5 bases, with 18 bases remaining between them. Germline CDR1 and CDR2: MDHEN and SYDVKM. This CDR3 comprises 15 residues. CDR3: CASSTLGTPGTEAFF. In nucleotides, the CDR3 is TGTGCCAGCAGTACCCTTGGGACCCCGGGAACTGAAGCTTTCTTT.

The rearrangement links TRBV11-2 to TRBJ1-4; the match to TRBD1 covers 8 bases. There are 15 residues in the CDR3. The ends lost 5 bases at V and 6 bases at J; junction bases unmatched: 8. Germline V gene lookup returns CDR1 SGHAT and CDR2 FQNNGV. The CDR3 DNA is TGTGCCAGCAGCCGCAGGCAGGGGGCGTATGAAAAACTGTTTTTT. This translates into CASSRRQGAYEKLFF. Together with reference TRBV11-2 and TRBJ1-4, the CDR3 gives the full variable domain: EAGVAQSPRYKIIEKRQSVAFWCNPISGHATLYWYQQILGQGPKLLIQFQNNGVVDDSQLPKDRFSAERLKGVDSTLKIQPAKLEDSAVYLCASSRRQGAYEKLFFGSGTQLSVL.